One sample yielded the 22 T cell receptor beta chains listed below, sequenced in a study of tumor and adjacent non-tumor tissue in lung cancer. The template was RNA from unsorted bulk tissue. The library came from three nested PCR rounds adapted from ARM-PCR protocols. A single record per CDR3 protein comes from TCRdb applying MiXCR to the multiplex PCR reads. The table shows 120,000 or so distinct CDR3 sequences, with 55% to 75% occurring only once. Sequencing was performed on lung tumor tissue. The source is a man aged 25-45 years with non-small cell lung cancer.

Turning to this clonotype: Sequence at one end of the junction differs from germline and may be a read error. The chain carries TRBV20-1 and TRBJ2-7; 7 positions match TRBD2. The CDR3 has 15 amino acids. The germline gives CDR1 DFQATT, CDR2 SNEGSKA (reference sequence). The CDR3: CSARDSGYFPYEQYF. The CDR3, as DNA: TGCAGTGCTAGAGATAGCGGGTATTTCCCATACGAACAGTACTTC.

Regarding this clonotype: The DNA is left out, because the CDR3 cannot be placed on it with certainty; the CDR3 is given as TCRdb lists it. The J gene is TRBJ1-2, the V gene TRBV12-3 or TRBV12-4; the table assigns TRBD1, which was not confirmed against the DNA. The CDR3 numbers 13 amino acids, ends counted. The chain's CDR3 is CASSFGTDYGCTF.

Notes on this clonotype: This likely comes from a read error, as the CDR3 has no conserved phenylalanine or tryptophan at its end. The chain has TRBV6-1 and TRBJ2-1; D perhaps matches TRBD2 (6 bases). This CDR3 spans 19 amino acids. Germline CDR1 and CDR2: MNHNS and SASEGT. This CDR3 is CDSMSRASAAQECYNEQFY. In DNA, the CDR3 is TGCGACAGCATGAGTCGGGCTAGCGCCGCCCAAGAGTGCTACAATGAGCAGTTCTAC.

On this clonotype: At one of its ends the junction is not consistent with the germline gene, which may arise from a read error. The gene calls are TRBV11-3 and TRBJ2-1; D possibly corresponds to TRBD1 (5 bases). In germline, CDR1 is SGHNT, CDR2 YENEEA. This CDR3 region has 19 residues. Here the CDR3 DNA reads TGTGCCAGCAGCTTAGTCCTGCTCCAGGGTGGGTTTCTGGACAATGAGCAGCTCTTC. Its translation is CASSLVLLQGGFLDNEQLF. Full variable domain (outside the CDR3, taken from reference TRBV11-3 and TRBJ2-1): EAGVVQSPRYKIIEKKQPVAFWCNPISGHNTLYWYLQNLGQGPELLIRYENEEAVDDSQLPKDRFSAERLKGVDSTLKIQPAELGDSAVYLCASSLVLLQGGFLDNEQLFGPGTRLTVL.

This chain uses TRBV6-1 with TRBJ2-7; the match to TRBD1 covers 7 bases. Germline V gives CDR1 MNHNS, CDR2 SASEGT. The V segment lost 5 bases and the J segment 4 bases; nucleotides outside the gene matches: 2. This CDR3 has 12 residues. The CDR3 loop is CASSKGQYEQYF. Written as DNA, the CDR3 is TGTGCCAGCAGTAAGGGACAGTACGAGCAGTACTTC.

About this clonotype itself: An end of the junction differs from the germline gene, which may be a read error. In DNA, the CDR3 is TGCAGTGCTGGAGACCGGGACAGGGGTTTGGCAGAGACCCAGTACTTC. This codes for CSAGDRDRGLAETQYF. The chain uses TRBV20-1 and TRBJ2-5, with TRBD1 matching over 10 bases. CDR3 size: 16 residues. Germline V gene sequence: CDR1 DFQATT, CDR2 SNEGSKA (reference sequence).

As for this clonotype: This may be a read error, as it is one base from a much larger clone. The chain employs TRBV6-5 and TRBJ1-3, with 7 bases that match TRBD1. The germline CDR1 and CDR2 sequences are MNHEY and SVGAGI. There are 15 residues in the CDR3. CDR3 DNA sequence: TGTACCAGCAGTTACTTGCAGGGGGCTGGAAACACCATATATTTT. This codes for CTSSYLQGAGNTIYF.

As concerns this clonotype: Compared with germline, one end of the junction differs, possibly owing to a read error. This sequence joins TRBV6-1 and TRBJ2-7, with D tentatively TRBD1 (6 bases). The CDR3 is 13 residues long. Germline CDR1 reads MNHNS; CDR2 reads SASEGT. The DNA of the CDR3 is TGTGTCAGCAGTGCTGGGGGCTTTTACGAGCAGTACTTC. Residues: CVSSAGGFYEQYF.

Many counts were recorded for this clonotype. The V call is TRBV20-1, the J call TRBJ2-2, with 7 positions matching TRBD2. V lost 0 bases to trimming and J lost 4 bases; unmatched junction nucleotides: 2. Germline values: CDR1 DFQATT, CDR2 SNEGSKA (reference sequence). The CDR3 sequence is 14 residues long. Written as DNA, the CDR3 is TGCAGTGCTAGAGAGCGGGGGAGCACCGGGGAGCTGTTTTTT. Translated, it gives CSARERGSTGELFF.

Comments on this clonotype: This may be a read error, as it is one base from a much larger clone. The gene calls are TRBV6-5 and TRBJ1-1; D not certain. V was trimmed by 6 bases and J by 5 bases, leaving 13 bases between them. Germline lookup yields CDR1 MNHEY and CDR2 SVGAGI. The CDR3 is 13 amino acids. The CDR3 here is CASRLVLETEAFF. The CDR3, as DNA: TGTGCCAGCAGACTCGTACTGGAGACTGAAGCTTTCTTT.

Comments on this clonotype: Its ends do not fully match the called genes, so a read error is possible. CDR3 coding DNA: TGTGCCAGCAGCTCTGGGACAGGCCCCTATCAGCCCCAGCATTTC. Amino acids: CASSSGTGPYQPQHF. The chain joins TRBV4-3 to TRBJ1-5; 8 bases map to TRBD1. This CDR3 spans 15 amino acids. Germline values: CDR1 LGHNA, CDR2 YSLEER.

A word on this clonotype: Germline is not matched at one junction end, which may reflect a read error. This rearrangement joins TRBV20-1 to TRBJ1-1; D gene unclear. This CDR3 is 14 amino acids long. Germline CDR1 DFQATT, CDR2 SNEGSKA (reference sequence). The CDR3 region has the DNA TGCTGTGCCCCTCACCCCCACATGAACACTGAAGCTTTCTTT. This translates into CCAPHPHMNTEAFF.

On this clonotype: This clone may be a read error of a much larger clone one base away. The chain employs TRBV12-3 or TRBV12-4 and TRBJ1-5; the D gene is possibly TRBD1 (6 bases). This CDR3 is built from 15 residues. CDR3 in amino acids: CAISLMGASNQPQHF. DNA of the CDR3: TGTGCCATCAGTTTGATGGGGGCGAGCAATCAGCCCCAGCATTTT.

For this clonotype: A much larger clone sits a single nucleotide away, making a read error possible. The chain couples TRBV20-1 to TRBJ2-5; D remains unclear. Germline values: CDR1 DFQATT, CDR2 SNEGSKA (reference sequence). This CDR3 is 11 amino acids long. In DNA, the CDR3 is TGCATTGCTGCGCCGAATGAGACCCAGTACTTC. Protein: CIAAPNETQYF.

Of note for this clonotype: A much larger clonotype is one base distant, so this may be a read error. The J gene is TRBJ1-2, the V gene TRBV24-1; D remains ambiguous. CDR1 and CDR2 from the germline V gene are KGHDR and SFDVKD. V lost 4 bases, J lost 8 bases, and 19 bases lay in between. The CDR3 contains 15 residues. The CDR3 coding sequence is TGTGCCACCAGTGAATACTCAGAACCCGAGAAGGGCTACACCTTC. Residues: CATSEYSEPEKGYTF.

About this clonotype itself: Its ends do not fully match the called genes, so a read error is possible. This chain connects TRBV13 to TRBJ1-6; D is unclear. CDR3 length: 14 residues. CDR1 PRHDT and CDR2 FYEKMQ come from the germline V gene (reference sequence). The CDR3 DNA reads TGTGTCAGCAGCTTAAGCTCCTATAATTCACCCCTCCACTTT. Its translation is CVSSLSSYNSPLHF.

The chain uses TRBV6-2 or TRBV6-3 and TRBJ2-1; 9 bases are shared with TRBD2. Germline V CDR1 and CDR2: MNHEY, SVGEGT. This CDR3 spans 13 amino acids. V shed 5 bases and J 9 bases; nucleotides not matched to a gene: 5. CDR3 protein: CASSTSGCSEQFF. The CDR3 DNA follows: TGTGCCAGCAGTACTAGCGGGTGCAGTGAGCAGTTCTTC.

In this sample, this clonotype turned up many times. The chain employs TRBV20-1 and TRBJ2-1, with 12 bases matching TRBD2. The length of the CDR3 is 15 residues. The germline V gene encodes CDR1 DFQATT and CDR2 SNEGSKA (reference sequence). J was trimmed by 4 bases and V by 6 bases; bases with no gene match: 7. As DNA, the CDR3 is TGCAGTGCGCTAACTAGCGGGAGGCGGTACAATGAGCAGTTCTTC. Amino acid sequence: CSALTSGRRYNEQFF.

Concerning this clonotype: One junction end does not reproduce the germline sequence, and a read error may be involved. The CDR3, as DNA: TGCACCAGCAGCTTACTAGCGGGAGGGCCAGGAGATACGCAGTATTTT. This codes for CTSSLLAGGPGDTQYF. The chain is built from TRBV11-3 and TRBJ2-3; 13 bases map to TRBD2. CDR1 is SGHNT and CDR2 is YENEEA in the germline V gene. The CDR3 has 16 amino acids. Combining the CDR3 with reference TRBV11-3 and TRBJ2-3 gives the whole variable domain EAGVVQSPRYKIIEKKQPVAFWCNPISGHNTLYWYLQNLGQGPELLIRYENEEAVDDSQLPKDRFSAERLKGVDSTLKIQPAELGDSAVYLCTSSLLAGGPGDTQYFGPGTRLTVL.

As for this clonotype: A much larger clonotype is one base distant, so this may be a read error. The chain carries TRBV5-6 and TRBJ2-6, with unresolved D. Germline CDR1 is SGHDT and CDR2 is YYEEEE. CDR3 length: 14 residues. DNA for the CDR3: TGTACCAGCAGCTCCCCCGCTGGGGCCAACGTCCTGACTTTC. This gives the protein CTSSSPAGANVLTF.

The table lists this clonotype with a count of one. For the CDR3, the DNA is TGCAGTGCTAGATCGGGACATGGGCAGTACTTC. It yields the protein CSARSGHGQYF. The rearrangement uses TRBV20-1 and TRBJ2-7; the D gene is possibly TRBD1 (6 bases). Trimming removed 2 bases at V and 9 bases at J, with 11 bases between. The CDR3 runs to 11 residues. Germline V lookup: CDR1 DFQATT, CDR2 SNEGSKA (reference sequence).

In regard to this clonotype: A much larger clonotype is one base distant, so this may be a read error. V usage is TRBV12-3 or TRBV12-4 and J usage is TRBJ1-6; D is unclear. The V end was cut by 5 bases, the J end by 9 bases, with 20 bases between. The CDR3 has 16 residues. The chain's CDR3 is CASSRGTPVLASPLHF. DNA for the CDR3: TGTGCCAGCAGTAGAGGTACCCCCGTTTTGGCTTCACCCCTCCACTTT.